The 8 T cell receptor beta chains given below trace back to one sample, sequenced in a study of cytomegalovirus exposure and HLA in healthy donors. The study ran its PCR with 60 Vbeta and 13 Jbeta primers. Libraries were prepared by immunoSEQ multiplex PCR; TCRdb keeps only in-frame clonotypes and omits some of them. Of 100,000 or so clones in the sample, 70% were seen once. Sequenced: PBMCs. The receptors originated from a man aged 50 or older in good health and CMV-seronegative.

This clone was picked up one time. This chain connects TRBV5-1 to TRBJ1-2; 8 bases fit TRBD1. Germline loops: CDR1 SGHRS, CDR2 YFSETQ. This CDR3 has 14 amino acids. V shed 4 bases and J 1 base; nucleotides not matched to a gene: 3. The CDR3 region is CASSPDRGNYGYTF. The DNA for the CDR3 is TGCGCCAGCAGCCCAGACAGGGGTAACTATGGCTACACCTTC.

As DNA, the CDR3 is TGTGCCAGCACTAAGACAGGAACGAACACCGGGGAGCTGTTTTTT. Protein product: CASTKTGTNTGELFF. The chain recombines TRBV2 with TRBJ2-2; D might be TRBD1 (6 bases). The CDR3 runs to 15 residues. Germline V gives CDR1 SNHLY, CDR2 FYNNEI. V dropped 7 bases and J dropped 0 bases, with 12 bases sitting between them.

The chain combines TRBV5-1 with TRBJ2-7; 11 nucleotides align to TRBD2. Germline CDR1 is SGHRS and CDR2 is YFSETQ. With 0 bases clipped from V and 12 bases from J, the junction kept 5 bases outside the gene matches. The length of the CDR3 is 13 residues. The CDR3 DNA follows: TGCGCCAGCAGCTTGGCGACTAGCGGGGATCTGTACTTC. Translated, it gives CASSLATSGDLYF. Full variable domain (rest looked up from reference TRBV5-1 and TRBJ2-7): KAGVTQTPRYLIKTRGQQVTLSCSPISGHRSVSWYQQTPGQGLQFLFEYFSETQRNKGNFPGRFSGRQFSNSRSEMNVSTLELGDSALYLCASSLATSGDLYFGPGTRLTVT.

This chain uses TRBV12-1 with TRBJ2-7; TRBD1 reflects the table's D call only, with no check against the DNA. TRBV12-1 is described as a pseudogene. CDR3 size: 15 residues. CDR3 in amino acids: CASSFYPDIRYEQYF. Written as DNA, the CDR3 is TGTGCCAGCAGCTTCTACCCGGACATCCGCTACGAGCAGTACTTC.

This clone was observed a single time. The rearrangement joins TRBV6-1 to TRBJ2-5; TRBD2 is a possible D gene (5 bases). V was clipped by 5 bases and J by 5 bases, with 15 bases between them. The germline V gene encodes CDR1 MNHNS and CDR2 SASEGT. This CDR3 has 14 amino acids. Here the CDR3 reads CASSRGFTAETQYF. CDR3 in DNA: TGTGCCAGCAGTCGGGGTTTCACGGCGGAGACCCAGTACTTC.

CDR3 sequence reads: CASSLVGGPNTEAFF. CDR3 nucleotides: TGCGCCAGCAGCTTGGTTGGAGGGCCGAACACTGAAGCTTTCTTT. V and J are TRBV5-1 and TRBJ1-1; no definite D call. Trimming cost V 0 bases and J 1 base, with 10 bases left between them. Germline V CDR1 and CDR2: SGHRS, YFSETQ. The CDR3 runs 15 residues.

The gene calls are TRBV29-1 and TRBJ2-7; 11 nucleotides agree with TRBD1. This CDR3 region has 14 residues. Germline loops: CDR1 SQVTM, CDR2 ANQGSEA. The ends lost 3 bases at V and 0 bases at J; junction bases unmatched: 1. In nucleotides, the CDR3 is TGCAGCGTTGAGGGGACAGGGGGCTCCTACGAGCAGTACTTC. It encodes CSVEGTGGSYEQYF.

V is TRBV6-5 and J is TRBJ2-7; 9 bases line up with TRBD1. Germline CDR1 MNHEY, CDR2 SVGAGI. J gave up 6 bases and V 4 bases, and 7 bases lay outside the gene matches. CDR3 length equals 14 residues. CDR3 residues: CASSSTGQGREQYF. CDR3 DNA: TGTGCCAGCAGTTCTACGGGACAGGGTCGCGAGCAGTACTTC.